The clone carrying this T cell receptor beta chain appeared a single time. Looked up from germline, CDR1 is MNHEY and CDR2 is SVGAGI. With 7 bases removed from V and 5 bases from J, the gap between germline ends came to 17 bases. This CDR3 has 14 amino acids. The data were obtained in a study of blood T cell repertoires in COVID-19. Profiled with immunoSEQ multiplex PCR; TCRdb holds only in-frame clones, not every one. The table records some 170,000 clones, roughly nine tenths of them present only once. This TCR came from a man in his sixties with active or convalescent COVID-19. Sample: peripheral blood. The genes are TRBV6-5 and TRBJ1-1; D call uncertain. CDR3 DNA sequence: TGTGCCAGCACCCCACCGGGGATTAAGACTGAAGCTTTCTTT. Translation: CASTPPGIKTEAFF.